This is a list of T cell receptor beta chains from one sample in a study of T cells after yellow fever vaccination. TCRdb itself ran the 5' RACE reads through MiXCR, one entry per CDR3 protein. The sample has 300,000 to 400,000 distinct CDR3 sequences, almost 4% seen once. The starting material was PBMCs, obtained 5 days after the yellow fever booster vaccination. These receptors were obtained from a man aged 18 to 35 who received the YFV17D yellow fever vaccine. CDR3s leave out the opening cysteine and the closing phenylalanine or tryptophan.

CDR3 length	V gene	J gene	CDR3 protein
13	TRBV5-1	TRBJ1-5	ASRADSGPDQPQH
15	TRBV5-1	TRBJ1-2	ASRGIQGQGAIGGYT
16	TRBV4-3	TRBJ2-3	ASSQRLLAGGAPDTQY
10	TRBV29-1	TRBJ2-5	SVARGGETQY
14	TRBV6-5	TRBJ1-1	ASSYSRGTLNTEAF
13	TRBV3-1	TRBJ1-4	ASSPTQGGVEKLF
13	TRBV2	TRBJ1-6	ASSEEGNLNSPLH
12	TRBV29-1	TRBJ2-3	SVEERDSTDTQY
10	TRBV20-1	TRBJ2-1	SRVNRADEQF
15	TRBV5-6	TRBJ2-1	ASRFVPEGPLGGEQF
12	TRBV20-1	TRBJ2-3	SARGSGGTDTQY
14	TRBV6-2/TRBV6-3	TRBJ1-2	ASSTRGPSPNYGYT
15	TRBV25-1	TRBJ1-2	ASSESRPRTGHYGYT
11	TRBV12-3/TRBV12-4	TRBJ2-3	ASTPGGTDTQY
14	TRBV28	TRBJ2-3	ASSLWTSGGMGTQY
11	TRBV12-3/TRBV12-4	TRBJ2-7	ASSLRDSYEQY
12	TRBV3-1	TRBJ1-2	ASSHLTGGNGYT
9	TRBV29-1	TRBJ1-1	SAGGVTEAF
10	TRBV7-3	TRBJ1-1	ASSRPRGQAF
16	TRBV23-1	TRBJ2-3	ASSRIRTGEGITDTQY
19	TRBV6-4	TRBJ2-2	ASRRIGVAGRSRLNTGELF
13	TRBV6-5	TRBJ1-5	ASSYSGAGGQPQH
13	TRBV5-6	TRBJ1-1	ASSLGSAGNAEAF